These 18 T cell receptor beta chains originate from one sample sequenced in a study of shared clonotypes between healthy human individuals. Measured with immunoSEQ multiplex PCR; TCRdb has only the in-frame clones, and not every one. The data show roughly 2.4 million clones, with approximately 94% seen just once and 0.13% held by the top ten. Sequencing used naive CD4+ T cells sorted from blood. Sample subset: CD45RA+ positively selected. The receptors come from a man between 18 and 29 years old in good health.

This chain uses TRBV6-6 with TRBJ2-2, with TRBD1 identical over 7 bases. CDR3 length equals 15 residues. Germline CDR1 reads MNHNY; CDR2 reads SVGAGI (reference sequence). V shed 4 bases and J 8 bases; nucleotides not matched to a gene: 10. The CDR3 region is CASSWKDRKGGELFF. The CDR3 nucleotides are TGTGCCAGCAGTTGGAAGGACAGGAAAGGAGGGGAGCTGTTTTTT.

The chain links TRBV6-1 to TRBJ1-6; a possible D gene is TRBD1 (5 bases). CDR1 MNHNS and CDR2 SASEGT come from the germline V gene. V was cut by 5 bases and J by 7 bases, with 9 bases left in between. This CDR3 contains 13 residues. In DNA, the CDR3 is TGTGCCAGCAGTTGGGGGAGAAATTCACCCCTCCACTTT. Translating it yields CASSWGRNSPLHF.

The gene calls are TRBV11-2 and TRBJ2-5, with no clear D. Trimming removed 5 bases from V and 9 bases from J, with 19 bases in between. CDR3 length: 14 amino acids. Germline V gene data show CDR1 as SGHAT and CDR2 as FQNNGV. DNA of the CDR3: TGTGCCAGCAGCCCAAGACTCGCCCAGGTGGCCCAGTACTTC. Translating it yields CASSPRLAQVAQYF.

V is TRBV2 and J is TRBJ2-2; 12 nucleotides align to TRBD2. The CDR3 extends over 15 amino acids. J lost 4 bases, V lost 7 bases, and 4 bases had no gene match. CDR1 and CDR2 from the germline V gene are SNHLY and FYNNEI. The chain's CDR3 is CASILAGGPTGELFF. The CDR3 DNA follows: TGTGCCAGCATACTAGCGGGAGGACCCACCGGGGAGCTGTTTTTT.

This chain connects TRBV25-1 to TRBJ1-1, with 10 nucleotides matching TRBD1. The CDR3 extends over 15 amino acids. Per germline, CDR1 MGHDK and CDR2 SYGVNS. J gave up 4 bases and V 4 bases, and 6 bases lay outside the gene matches. Here the CDR3 DNA reads TGTGCCAGCAGTGTTCTGACAGGGGGCGTCACTGAAGCTTTCTTT. It encodes CASSVLTGGVTEAFF.

Points on this clone: In the same sample, other DNA sequences code for this CDR3. The chain uses TRBV28 and TRBJ1-5; D may be TRBD1 (5 bases). Trimming removed 8 bases from V and 1 base from J, with 12 bases in between. The CDR3 totals 14 residues. Per the germline V gene, CDR1 is MDHEN and CDR2 is SYDVKM. CDR3 sequence (DNA): TGTGCCAGCTCGCTCGGGGGGAGCAATCAGCCCCAGCATTTT. It specifies CASSLGGSNQPQHF.

Concerning this clone: Other nucleotide sequences from this sample produce the same CDR3. The chain links TRBV4-1 to TRBJ1-1, with unresolved D. The CDR3 consists of 14 residues. Germline lookup yields CDR1 MGHRA and CDR2 YSYEKL. Trimming left V 4 bases short and J 0 bases short, with 9 bases between. The CDR3 sequence is CASSREGMNTEAFF. In DNA form, the CDR3 reads TGCGCCAGCAGCCGAGAAGGCATGAACACTGAAGCTTTCTTT.

The V call is TRBV18, the J call TRBJ2-1, with D possibly being TRBD1 (6 bases). CDR1 and CDR2 from the germline V gene are KGHSH and LQKENI. V lost 1 base to trimming and J lost 6 bases, with 13 bases between them. CDR3 length: 15 residues. Here the CDR3 DNA reads TGTGCCAGCTCACCACGTACAGGGCAGCGCAATGAGCAGTTCTTC. This encodes CASSPRTGQRNEQFF.

The chain carries TRBV7-6 and TRBJ1-6, with 7 bases matching TRBD1. CDR1 and CDR2 (germline): SGHVS, FNYEAQ. V shed 5 bases and J 1 base; nucleotides not matched to a gene: 17. The CDR3 totals 20 residues. The CDR3 nucleotides read TGTGCCAGCAGCCCACAGGAGGGGGCCTCGGTCAAATCCTATAATTCACCCCTCCACTTT. Amino acid sequence: CASSPQEGASVKSYNSPLHF. The variable domain in full, completed from reference TRBV7-6 and TRBJ1-6, reads GAGVSQSPRYKVTKRGQDVALRCDPISGHVSLYWYRQALGQGPEFLTYFNYEAQQDKSGLPNDRFSAERPEGSISTLTIQRTEQRDSAMYRCASSPQEGASVKSYNSPLHFGNGTRLTVT.

CDR3: CASTSSGRSSYNEQFF. DNA for the CDR3: TGTGCCAGCACAAGTTCGGGACGGAGCTCCTACAATGAGCAGTTCTTC. The chain employs TRBV5-8 and TRBJ2-1; D possibly matches TRBD1 or TRBD2 (5 bases each). Trimming took 6 bases from V and 0 from J, leaving 16 bases between them. CDR1 and CDR2 from the germline V gene are SGHTS and YDEGEE. This CDR3 has 16 amino acids.

The count of this clone is one. The J gene is TRBJ1-5, the V gene TRBV2, with 7 bases matching TRBD1. Germline CDR1 SNHLY, CDR2 FYNNEI. The length of the CDR3 is 14 residues. The J segment lost 4 bases and the V segment lost 8 bases, leaving 8 bases of the junction unmatched. The CDR3 reads CASDMTGTNQPQHF. The CDR3 DNA reads TGTGCCAGCGATATGACAGGGACGAATCAGCCCCAGCATTTT.

The chain links TRBV6-5 to TRBJ2-1, with D perhaps TRBD2 (6 bases). Germline V gives CDR1 MNHEY, CDR2 SVGAGI. The ends were cut back, 10 bases at V and 0 bases at J, with 10 bases in the middle. This CDR3 has 13 residues. Written as DNA, the CDR3 is TGTGCCACTGGGGGGAGCTCCTACAATGAGCAGTTCTTC. Amino acid sequence: CATGGSSYNEQFF.

The chain combines TRBV5-4 with TRBJ2-2; 10 nucleotides match TRBD1. This CDR3 contains 14 residues. Trimming removed 4 bases from V and 4 bases from J; junction bases left unmatched: 1. Germline V lookup: CDR1 SGHNT, CDR2 YYREEE (reference sequence). The CDR3 spells CASSGQGGTGELFF. The CDR3 nucleotides read TGTGCCAGCAGCGGACAGGGGGGCACCGGGGAGCTGTTTTTT.

The V call is TRBV5-1, the J call TRBJ1-3; tentative D call: TRBD1 (6 bases). V lost 4 bases to trimming and J lost 0 bases, with 20 bases between them. The CDR3 has 18 residues. From germline, CDR1 is SGHRS and CDR2 YFSETQ. The DNA for the CDR3 is TGCGCCAGCAGCCCGTACGCCCAACAGGGAAACTCTGGAAACACCATATATTTT. This gives the protein CASSPYAQQGNSGNTIYF.

The chain links TRBV15 to TRBJ1-6; D gene ambiguous. Germline V lookup: CDR1 LNHNV, CDR2 YYDKDF (reference sequence). The CDR3 extends over 16 amino acids. Trimming pared 1 base from V and 10 bases from J, leaving 17 bases between. This CDR3 is CATSRVSAAVGSPLHF. In DNA, the CDR3 is TGTGCCACCAGCAGAGTATCGGCGGCGGTAGGCTCACCCCTCCACTTT.

The rearrangement joins TRBV6-5 to TRBJ1-6, with a tentative D call TRBD1 (6 bases). This CDR3 region has 15 residues. Trimming cost V 0 bases and J 9 bases, with 12 bases left between them. The germline V gene has CDR1 MNHEY and CDR2 SVGAGI. The CDR3 loop reads CASSYSSGAGSPLHF. In DNA, the CDR3 is TGTGCCAGCAGTTACTCATCGGGGGCAGGTTCACCCCTCCACTTT.

With respect to this clone: Other DNA sequences in the same sample also yield this CDR3. The rearrangement links TRBV7-2 to TRBJ2-3; 7 bases are a match to TRBD1. CDR3 size: 15 residues. Germline V lookup: CDR1 SGHTA, CDR2 FQGNSA. V gave up 2 bases and J gave up 0 bases; unmatched junction bases: 2. Written as DNA, the CDR3 is TGTGCCAGCAGCTTAACAGGGGCTAGCACAGATACGCAGTATTTT. Residues: CASSLTGASTDTQYF.

The chain employs TRBV5-1 and TRBJ2-2; no clear D. CDR3 size: 15 residues. Trimming took 7 bases from V and 3 from J, leaving 16 bases between them. From germline, CDR1 is SGHRS and CDR2 YFSETQ. The CDR3 loop reads CASQPSTPYTGELFF. CDR3 coding DNA: TGCGCCAGCCAACCCTCGACACCCTACACCGGGGAGCTGTTTTTT.